The clone carrying this TCR beta chain showed up just a few times. No antigen is known for it. This sample stems from a study of blood T cells in healthy people across ages. Then a second PCR, running roughly 7 to 11 cycles, was carried out with a sample-barcoded 5' primer and a J-beta primer mix. TCRdb called the 5' RACE reads again in MiXCR, with one record for every CDR3 protein. The sample shows about 1.6 million distinct CDR3 sequences, roughly 32% of them seen only once. Study results and limitations: Diversity figures derived from one million T cells were judged to underestimate the true value. Donors of long life had a larger count of naive CD4+ cells and greater diversity than aged donors. As age increased, TCR beta diversity per million T cells fell in a roughly linear fashion.

This CDR3 has 15 amino acids. This sequence originates from a young woman in good health. Sequenced sample: blood. The V call is TRBV21-1, the J call TRBJ1-6; the D call of TRBD1 is as the table states it, not checked on the DNA. TRBV21-1 is annotated as a pseudogene. CDR3 nucleotide sequence: TGTGCCAGCCCCAGGGGGGGGCGCTGGAATTCACCCCTCCACTTT. Protein: CASPRGGRWNSPLHF.